Listed below are T cell receptor beta chains from one sample, sequenced in a study of shared clonotypes between healthy human individuals. Method: immunoSEQ multiplex PCR; TCRdb's copy keeps in-frame clones and lacks some. The data contain some 2,000,000 clones, 90% to 97% of them seen just once; the ten biggest clones take up roughly 0.13%. Sequencing input: naive CD4+ T cells sorted from blood. The receptors shown here come from a man between 18 and 29 years old in good health. CDR3s include the opening cysteine and the closing phenylalanine or tryptophan. The D gene is left open where the match is weak.

j_call v_call d_call cdr3_aa
TRBJ2-5 TRBV6-5 . CASSYRQSLETQYF
TRBJ1-1 TRBV6-5 TRBD1 CASSRSDRGTEAFF
TRBJ1-1 TRBV29-1 . CSVEFGNTEAFF
TRBJ1-2 TRBV6-5 TRBD1 CASSFGTGNYGYTF
TRBJ1-1 TRBV4-1 TRBD1 CASSHEDRGRHTEAFF
TRBJ1-2 TRBV19 TRBD1 CASMDRGDGYTF
TRBJ2-7 TRBV11-2 . CASSSGTSEQYF
TRBJ2-6 TRBV6-5 . CASIGSGANVLTF
TRBJ1-6 TRBV25-1 . CASRLLLNSPLHF
TRBJ1-3 TRBV30 . CAWRTTGSGNTIYF
TRBJ2-7 TRBV21-1 . CASSKAVGVRSYEQYF
TRBJ1-2 TRBV27 . CASSLSVPRHGYTF
TRBJ1-2 TRBV15 . CATSSRRATQYGYTF
TRBJ2-7 TRBV2 . CASSEDSSYEQYF
TRBJ1-3 TRBV14 . CASSRPGGNTIYF
TRBJ2-2 TRBV28 TRBD2 CASSLSSGGTNTGELFF
TRBJ2-7 TRBV6-1 . CASSEPDGIYEQYF
TRBJ1-5 TRBV7-9 . CASSLGQGVSNQPQHF
TRBJ2-1 TRBV27 . CASSPGGRVFYNEQFF
TRBJ1-3 TRBV5-4 . CASSPRHAGNTIYF
TRBJ2-7 TRBV19 . CASRPTGNYEQYF
TRBJ1-2 TRBV30 TRBD1 CAWSRGKDGYTF
TRBJ1-6 TRBV2 . CASSEEGRRGFYNSPLHF
TRBJ1-1 TRBV6-4 . CASSDSITSGEAFF
TRBJ2-7 TRBV5-1 TRBD2 CASSVLTSGNPYEQYF
TRBJ2-3 TRBV27 . CASSLLGAGDTQYF
TRBJ2-3 TRBV9 . CASSVESGRGDTQYF
TRBJ1-2 TRBV10-3 TRBD1 CAISEGEGTGKGYTF
TRBJ2-5 TRBV28 TRBD2 CASSLALGGKQETQYF
TRBJ1-5 TRBV4-3 . CASSLWPTNQPQHF
TRBJ1-1 TRBV10-2 . CASSEAGATEAFF
TRBJ2-1 TRBV5-1 TRBD2 CASSWRTSGELSYNEQFF
TRBJ1-5 TRBV2 . CASAKDGNQPQHF
TRBJ2-6 TRBV5-8 . CANIGEAPPSGANVLTF
TRBJ2-7 TRBV5-1 . CASSLGGSLDAYEQYF
TRBJ2-7 TRBV5-1 . CASSLVSGDSYEQYF
TRBJ2-7 TRBV10-2 . CASSLAYEQYF
TRBJ2-7 TRBV5-6 TRBD1 CASSRFQGATYEQYF
TRBJ1-4 TRBV2 . CASSDWGTNEKLFF
TRBJ1-2 TRBV29-1 TRBD1 CSASGQGDYTF
TRBJ2-7 TRBV6-5 TRBD2 CASSRGGPYEQYF
TRBJ2-3 TRBV9 TRBD2 CASSERGGLVDTQYF
TRBJ2-5 TRBV7-2 . CASSPLGSQETQYF
TRBJ2-3 TRBV25-1 . CASSASLGSDTQYF
TRBJ1-3 TRBV28 . CASSLRAANGNTIYF
TRBJ2-1 TRBV9 TRBD2 CASSVAGGRSYNEQFF
TRBJ1-2 TRBV14 . CASSQATGPGRGYTF
TRBJ2-4 TRBV23-1 TRBD2 CASRTETSVAKNIQYF
TRBJ2-7 TRBV18 . CASSPNGVSSYEQYF
TRBJ1-5 TRBV9 . CASSVGLDNQPQHF